The 4 T cell receptor beta chains presented below share a single source sample, sequenced in a study of CD8 T cells in Susac syndrome. Roughly 0.45 to 1 ug RNA was reverse transcribed with random hexamers. TCRdb re-called the immunoSEQ multiplex PCR reads through MiXCR, storing one row per CDR3 protein. The top ten clones hold roughly 0.59% of a sample with tens of thousands of distinct CDR3 sequences, around 95% of them seen once. Sequenced: CD8+ T cells from PBMCs. These receptors all come from a human donor with Susac syndrome.

In DNA form, the CDR3 reads TGTGCCAGCAGCCCATCGGGACAGCCCACTCCCTATGGCTACACCTTC. It translates to CASSPSGQPTPYGYTF. This chain links TRBV7-9 with TRBJ1-2; 7 bases line up with TRBD1. This CDR3 has 16 residues. V trimming: 5 bases; J trimming: 4 bases; junction bases outside the gene matches: 13. The germline V gene encodes CDR1 SEHNR and CDR2 FQNEAQ (reference sequence).

Here the CDR3 reads CAWIVPPGTEAFF. CDR3 coding DNA: TGTGCCTGGATTGTGCCTCCGGGCACTGAAGCTTTCTTT. The J gene is TRBJ1-1, the V gene TRBV30; no clear D. Germline values: CDR1 GTSNPN, CDR2 SVGIG (reference sequence). The CDR3 loop spans 13 amino acids. Trimming removed 4 bases at V and 4 bases at J, with 13 bases between.

The gene calls are TRBV12-3 or TRBV12-4 and TRBJ2-7; 9 nucleotides align to TRBD1. V gave up 5 bases and J gave up 3 bases; unmatched junction bases: 5. The length of the CDR3 is 14 residues. CDR3 region: CASSPGTGFYEQYF. In DNA, the CDR3 is TGTGCCAGCAGTCCCGGGACAGGGTTCTACGAGCAGTACTTC.

The rearrangement joins TRBV28 to TRBJ1-2, with D possibly matching TRBD1 (5 bases). This CDR3 spans 17 amino acids. Germline V gene data show CDR1 as MDHEN and CDR2 as SYDVKM. With 4 bases removed from V and 1 base from J, the gap between germline ends came to 19 bases. The CDR3: CASSSGKGTGLNYGYTF. Here the CDR3 DNA reads TGTGCCAGCAGTTCGGGGAAGGGAACGGGACTTAACTATGGCTACACCTTC.